These 8 T cell receptor beta chains share one sample of origin, sequenced in a study of T cells in Graves' hyperthyroidism and ophthalmopathy. Amplified TCR beta CDR3 regions came from RNA transcripts. The HTBI primer set served for first-round RT-PCR of the TCR CDR3. TCRdb used MiXCR to reprocess the multiplex PCR reads, holding one entry per CDR3 protein. Of nearly 600,000 distinct CDR3 sequences listed, around 13% are singletons. Sample: blood. These receptors were obtained from a woman in her twenties or thirties with Graves' hyperthyroidism that later progressed to Graves' ophthalmopathy.

The sample holds a few counts of this clonotype. This sequence joins TRBV14 and TRBJ2-7; no definite D call. CDR3 length equals 14 residues. CDR1 is SGHDN and CDR2 is FVKESK in the germline V gene. With 4 bases removed from V and 3 bases from J, the gap between germline ends came to 13 bases. CDR3 region: CASSLGRIGYEQYF. The CDR3 coding sequence is TGTGCCAGCAGCCTCGGACGCATCGGCTACGAGCAGTACTTC.

In this sample, this clonotype turned up many times. The rearrangement links TRBV3-1 to TRBJ2-1, with 10 bases aligning to TRBD2. Germline CDR1 LGHDT, CDR2 YNNKEL (reference sequence). The CDR3 is 13 residues long. J was trimmed by 7 bases and V by 7 bases; bases with no gene match: 4. The CDR3 coding sequence is TGTGCCAGCACCCTAGCGGGAGCAAATGAGCAGTTCTTC. This gives the protein CASTLAGANEQFF.

This clonotype was observed many times. The V call is TRBV30, the J call TRBJ2-5; D unresolved. The CDR3 extends over 11 amino acids. Looked up from germline, CDR1 is GTSNPN and CDR2 is SVGIG (reference sequence). Between the trimmed V and J ends, which lost 2 bases and 4 bases, there was a span of 5 bases. The CDR3 DNA follows: TGTGCCTGGAGTAGATCAGAGACCCAGTACTTC. Protein sequence: CAWSRSETQYF.

In this sample, this clonotype turned up many times. The chain carries TRBV24-1 and TRBJ2-5; the match to TRBD2 covers 7 bases. The CDR3 runs to 18 residues. The V gene's germline CDR1 is KGHDR and CDR2 SFDVKD. J lost 1 base, V lost 1 base, and 11 bases had no gene match. The CDR3 sequence is CATSDFLASGGSQETQYF. DNA for the CDR3: TGTGCCACCAGTGATTTCTTAGCTAGCGGAGGTTCCCAAGAGACCCAGTACTTC.

This clonotype was observed at least ten times. The CDR3 nucleotides are TGTGCCACCAGTGATTCCCCAGGGGCGTTGGAAGAGACCCAGTACTTC. It is translated as CATSDSPGALEETQYF. This rearrangement joins TRBV24-1 to TRBJ2-5; TRBD1 is a possible D gene (6 bases). Germline CDR1 is KGHDR and CDR2 is SFDVKD. The CDR3 is made up of 16 amino acids. The V end was cut by 2 bases, the J end by 3 bases, with 15 bases between.

This clonotype was recorded many times. CDR3 bases: TGTGCCAGCAGCTCGGGGGGCGGCGTGAGTGAAAAACTGTTTTTT. It translates to CASSSGGGVSEKLFF. This rearrangement joins TRBV7-2 to TRBJ1-4, with a possible D match to TRBD1 (6 bases). CDR3 length equals 15 residues. V lost 4 bases to trimming and J lost 7 bases, with 16 bases between them. From germline, CDR1 is SGHTA and CDR2 FQGNSA.

A few counts support this clonotype. This chain joins TRBV10-3 and TRBJ1-1, with 7 bases lining up with TRBD1. Trimming took 6 bases from V and 7 from J; bases not matched to a gene: 5. Germline CDR1 reads ENHRY; CDR2 reads SYGVKD. This CDR3 has 12 residues. For the CDR3, the DNA is TGTGCCATCAGACTTGACAGGGATGAAGCTTTCTTT. It codes for CAIRLDRDEAFF.

This clonotype was counted at least ten times. The V call is TRBV27, the J call TRBJ2-7; 7 positions match TRBD2. The germline V gene has CDR1 MNHEY and CDR2 SMNVEV (reference sequence). V lost 4 bases and J lost 0; bases outside the gene matches: 15. The CDR3 is made up of 18 amino acids. The CDR3 sequence is CASSSRSLAGALSYEQYF. CDR3 bases: TGTGCCAGCAGTTCTAGGTCTCTTGCGGGAGCCCTCTCCTACGAGCAGTACTTC.